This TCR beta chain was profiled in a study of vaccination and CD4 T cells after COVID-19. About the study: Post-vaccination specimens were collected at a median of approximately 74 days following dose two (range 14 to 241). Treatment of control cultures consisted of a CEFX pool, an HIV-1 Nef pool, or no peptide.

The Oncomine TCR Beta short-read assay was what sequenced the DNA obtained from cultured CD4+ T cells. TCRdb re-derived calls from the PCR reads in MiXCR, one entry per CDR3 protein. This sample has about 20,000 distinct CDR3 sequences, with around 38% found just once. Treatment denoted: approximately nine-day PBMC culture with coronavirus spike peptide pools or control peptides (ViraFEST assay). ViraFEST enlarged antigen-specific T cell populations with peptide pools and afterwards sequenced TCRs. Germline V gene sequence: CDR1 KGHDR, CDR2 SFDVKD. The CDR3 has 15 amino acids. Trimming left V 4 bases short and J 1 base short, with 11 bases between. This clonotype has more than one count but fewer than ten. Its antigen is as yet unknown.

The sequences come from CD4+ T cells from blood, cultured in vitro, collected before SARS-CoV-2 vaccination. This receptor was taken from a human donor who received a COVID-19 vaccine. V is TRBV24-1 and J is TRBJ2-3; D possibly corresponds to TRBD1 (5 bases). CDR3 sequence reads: CATSEPARGTDTQYF. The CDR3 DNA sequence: TGTGCCACCAGTGAGCCCGCCAGGGGCACAGATACGCAGTATTTT.